This TCR beta chain appears in the sequencing data of a study of beta chain features in type 1 diabetes. Over 95% purity was reached by all sorted populations. On this clone: Its antigen remains unknown.

Study-wide results and caveats: Patients showed naive, central memory and Treg TCRB repertoires that appeared more similar than those of healthy donors.

Expressed TCRB transcripts were sequenced because the entire RNA isolate underwent reverse transcription. Only in-frame clones appear in the TCRdb table, and some are missing; sequencing was by immunoSEQ multiplex PCR. Of 200,000 to 250,000 clones listed, about a tenth are singletons. The CDR3 is 16 residues long. Trimming left V 4 bases short and J 4 bases short, with 19 bases between. Germline CDR1 reads SGHRS; CDR2 reads YFSETQ. The clonotype was recovered from a man in his late teens or twenties in good health. This chain links TRBV5-1 with TRBJ2-3; D perhaps matches TRBD1 (6 bases). The sequencing sample was made of central memory CD4+ T cells from blood. The CDR3 region is CASSNRQVPGADTQYF. As DNA, the CDR3 is TGCGCCAGCAGCAACCGACAGGTGCCAGGGGCAGATACGCAGTATTTT.